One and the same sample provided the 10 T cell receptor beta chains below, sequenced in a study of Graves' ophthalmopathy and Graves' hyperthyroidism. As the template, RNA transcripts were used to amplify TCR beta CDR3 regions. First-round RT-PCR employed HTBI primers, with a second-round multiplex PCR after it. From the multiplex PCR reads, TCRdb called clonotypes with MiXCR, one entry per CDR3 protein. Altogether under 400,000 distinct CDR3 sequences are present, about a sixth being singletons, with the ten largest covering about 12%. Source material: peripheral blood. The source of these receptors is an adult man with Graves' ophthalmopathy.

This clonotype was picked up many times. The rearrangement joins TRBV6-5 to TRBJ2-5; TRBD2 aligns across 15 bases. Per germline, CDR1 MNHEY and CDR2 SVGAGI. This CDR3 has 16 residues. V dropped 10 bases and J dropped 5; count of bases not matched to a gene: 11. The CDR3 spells CATAGTSGRSAETQYF. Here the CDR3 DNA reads TGTGCCACCGCCGGGACTAGCGGGAGGAGTGCCGAGACCCAGTACTTC.

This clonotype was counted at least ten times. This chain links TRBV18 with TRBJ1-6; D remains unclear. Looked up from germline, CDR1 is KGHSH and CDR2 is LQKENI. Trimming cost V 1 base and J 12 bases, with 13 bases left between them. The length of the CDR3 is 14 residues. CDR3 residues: CASSPREGLEPLHF. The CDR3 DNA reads TGTGCCAGCTCACCACGCGAGGGCCTGGAACCCCTCCACTTT.

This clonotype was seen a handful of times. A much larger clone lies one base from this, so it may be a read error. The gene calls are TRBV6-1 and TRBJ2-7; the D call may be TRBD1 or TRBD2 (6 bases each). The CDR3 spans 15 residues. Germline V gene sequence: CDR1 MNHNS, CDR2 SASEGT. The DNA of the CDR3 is TGTGTCAGCAGGCGGGGCAGGGGTTCGCCGGGCGAGCAGTACTTC. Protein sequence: CVSRRGRGSPGEQYF.

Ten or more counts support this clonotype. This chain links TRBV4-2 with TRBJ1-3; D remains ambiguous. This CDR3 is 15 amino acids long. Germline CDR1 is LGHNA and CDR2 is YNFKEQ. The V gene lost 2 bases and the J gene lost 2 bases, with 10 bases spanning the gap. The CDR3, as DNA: TGTGCCAGCAGCCAACTCAGAGAGACTGGAAACACCATATATTTT. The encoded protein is CASSQLRETGNTIYF.

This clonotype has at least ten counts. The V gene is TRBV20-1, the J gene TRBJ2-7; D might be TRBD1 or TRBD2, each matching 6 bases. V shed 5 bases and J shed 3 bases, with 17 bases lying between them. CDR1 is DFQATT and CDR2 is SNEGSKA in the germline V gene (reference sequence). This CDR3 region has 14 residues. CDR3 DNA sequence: TGCAGTGCTTCGGGGGCCACAGGTCTCTACGAGCAGTACTTC. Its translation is CSASGATGLYEQYF.

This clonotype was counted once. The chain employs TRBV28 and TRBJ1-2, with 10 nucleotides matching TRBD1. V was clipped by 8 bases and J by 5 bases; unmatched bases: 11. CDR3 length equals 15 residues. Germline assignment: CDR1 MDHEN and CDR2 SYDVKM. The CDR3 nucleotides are TGTGCCAGCTGCCCGGGGGGACAGGGGATTTATGGCTACACCTTC. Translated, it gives CASCPGGQGIYGYTF.

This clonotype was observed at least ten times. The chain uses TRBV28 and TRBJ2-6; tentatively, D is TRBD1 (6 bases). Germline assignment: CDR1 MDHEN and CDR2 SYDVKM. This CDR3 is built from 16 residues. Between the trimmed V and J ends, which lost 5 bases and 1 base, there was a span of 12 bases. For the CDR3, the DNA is TGTGCCAGCAGTGACAACACAGGGTCTGGGGCCAACGTCCTGACTTTC. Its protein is CASSDNTGSGANVLTF.

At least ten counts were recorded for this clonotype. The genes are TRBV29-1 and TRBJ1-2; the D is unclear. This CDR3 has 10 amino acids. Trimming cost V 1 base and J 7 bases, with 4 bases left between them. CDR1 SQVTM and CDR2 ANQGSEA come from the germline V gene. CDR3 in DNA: TGCAGCGTTGAAGTAGGTGGCTACACCTTC. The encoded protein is CSVEVGGYTF.

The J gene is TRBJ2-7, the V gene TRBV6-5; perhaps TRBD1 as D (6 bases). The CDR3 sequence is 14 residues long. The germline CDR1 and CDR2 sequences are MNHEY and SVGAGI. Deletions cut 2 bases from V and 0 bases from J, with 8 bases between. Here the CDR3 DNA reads TGTGCCAGCAGTTACGGGGGCGTCTCCTACGAGCAGTACTTC. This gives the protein CASSYGGVSYEQYF.

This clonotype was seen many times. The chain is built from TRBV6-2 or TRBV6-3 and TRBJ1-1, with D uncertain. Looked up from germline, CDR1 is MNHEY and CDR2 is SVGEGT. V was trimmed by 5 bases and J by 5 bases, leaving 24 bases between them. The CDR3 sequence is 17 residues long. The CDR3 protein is CASSTPSSGSMGTEAFF. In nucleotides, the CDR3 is TGTGCCAGCAGTACACCATCATCTGGAAGCATGGGTACTGAAGCTTTCTTT.